The clone carrying this TCR beta chain was recorded many times. Combining a sample-barcoded 5' primer with a J-beta primer mix, a second PCR ran for about 7 to 12 cycles. Each CDR3 protein gets one entry after TCRdb re-called the 5' RACE reads with MiXCR. The table shows about 680,000 distinct CDR3 sequences, with 49% occurring only once. The germline V gene encodes CDR1 SGHTA and CDR2 FQGNSA. V shed 3 bases and J shed 4 bases, with 10 bases lying between them. This CDR3 has 14 amino acids. The sample is drawn from a study of blood T cells in healthy people across ages. The receptor was isolated from a woman aged 55-70 years in good health. The chain carries TRBV7-2 and TRBJ1-3; D perhaps matches TRBD1 (6 bases). Sequencing was carried out using blood. The chain's CDR3 is CASSFGGYGNTIYF. The CDR3 bases are TGTGCCAGCAGCTTTGGGGGCTACGGAAACACCATATATTTT.